The rows below give T cell receptor beta chains drawn from one sample of a study of cytomegalovirus exposure and HLA in healthy donors. The table came from immunoSEQ multiplex PCR; TCRdb's copy has only in-frame clones and leaves some out. The sample has 150,000 to 200,000 clones, approximately 71% seen once. Sequenced: PBMCs. The receptors were sampled from a girl between 10 and 17 years old in good health and CMV-seronegative. The CDR3 runs from the conserved cysteine through the conserved F or W. D genes are given only for firm matches. The size entry is marked missing in some rows and otherwise reads once, few, many or a size class.

j_call | v_call | clone_size | d_call | cdr3_nt | cdr3_aa
TRBJ2-1 | TRBV7-3 | once | TRBD1 | TGTGCCAGCAGTTCTACACTGACAGGACAGGGCCACGATGAGCAGTTCTTC | CASSSTLTGQGHDEQFF
TRBJ2-1 | TRBV5-6 | few | - | TGTGCCAGCTGCAGAGGGAACAATGAGCAGTTCTTC | CASCRGNNEQFF
TRBJ2-7 | TRBV4-1 | - | - | TGCGCCAGCAGCCAAGATCCAGGTGACTACTACGAGCAGTACTTC | CASSQDPGDYYEQYF
TRBJ1-2 | TRBV18 | - | TRBD1 | TGTGCCAGCTCACCGTATCAACAGGGGGCGCAAAATGGCTACACCTTC | CASSPYQQGAQNGYTF
TRBJ1-4 | TRBV7-8 | - | TRBD1 | TGTGCCAGCAGCGGCGACAGGGTTAGTCTTCGAAATGAAAAACTGTTTTTT | CASSGDRVSLRNEKLFF
TRBJ1-5 | TRBV11-2 | few | - | TGTGCCAGCAGCTTAGCCGAGAATGCGGGACAGCCCCAGCATTTT | CASSLAENAGQPQHF
TRBJ2-5 | TRBV6-5 | - | TRBD2 | TGTGCCAGCAGCCTGGGAGGGGTCCAAGAGACCCAGTACTTC | CASSLGGVQETQYF
TRBJ2-4 | TRBV6-5 | - | - | TGTGCCAGCAGCGACGGGATGGCCAAAAACATTCAGTACTTC | CASSDGMAKNIQYF
TRBJ2-2 | TRBV5-1 | - | TRBD2 | TGCGCCAGCAGCTTGTCAGGAAGCGGGGGGACTTACACCGGGGAGCTGTTTTTT | CASSLSGSGGTYTGELFF
TRBJ1-1 | TRBV9 | few | - | TGTGCCAGCAGCACCACCGGGACACGCGACACTGAAGCTTTCTTT | CASSTTGTRDTEAFF
TRBJ2-2 | TRBV6-5 | few | TRBD2 | TGTGCCAGCAGTGAGCGGGGGGGGGCCGGGGAGCTGTTTTTT | CASSERGGAGELFF
TRBJ2-1 | TRBV6-5 | - | - | TGTGCCAGCAGCGGACCAGGGTATGAGCAGTTCTTC | CASSGPGYEQFF
TRBJ2-2 | TRBV28 | - | TRBD1 | TGTGCCAGCATGGACAGGGATGTCGGGGAGCTGTTTTTT | CASMDRDVGELFF
TRBJ1-1 | TRBV19 | - | - | TGTGCCAGTAGTATTGAGGGGAGCGGGACCAATGAAGCTTTCTTT | CASSIEGSGTNEAFF
TRBJ2-7 | TRBV4-1 | - | TRBD1 | TGCGCCAGCAGCCAAGAAGACAGGGCCGGGTACGAGCAGTACTTC | CASSQEDRAGYEQYF
TRBJ2-1 | TRBV27 | few | - | TGTGCCAGCAGTCCGTCGGGGGCAGGGGGATACAATGAGCAGTTCTTC | CASSPSGAGGYNEQFF
TRBJ2-7 | TRBV6-1 | - | - | TGTGCCAGCAGTCCCCGGGTATACGAGCAGTACTTC | CASSPRVYEQYF
TRBJ2-2 | TRBV6-5 | - | - | TGTGCCAGCGGCCCGACGAACACCGGGGAGCTGTTTTTT | CASGPTNTGELFF
TRBJ2-5 | TRBV11-2 | - | TRBD1 | TGTGCCAGCAGCCACCGCACAGGGGTAGAGACCCAGTACTTC | CASSHRTGVETQYF
TRBJ1-2 | TRBV6-1 | - | - | TGTGCCAGCACTGGGCCCACGGCGTATGGCTACACCTTC | CASTGPTAYGYTF
TRBJ1-5 | TRBV4-1 | once | - | TGCGCCAGCAGGGGGCAGGGGAGCAATCAGCCCCAGCATTTT | CASRGQGSNQPQHF
TRBJ2-2 | TRBV19 | - | - | TGTGCCAGTACGCGCGAGCCCACTGGCACCGGGGAGCTGTTTTTT | CASTREPTGTGELFF
TRBJ1-1 | TRBV7-3 | - | - | TGTGCCAGCAAAGGGGAGGGCGGGGACACTGAAGCTTTCTTT | CASKGEGGDTEAFF
TRBJ1-4 | TRBV7-8 | - | - | TGTGCCAGCAGCTCCCCGGCTCGGGGGGGGGATGAAAAACTGTTTTTT | CASSSPARGGDEKLFF
TRBJ2-7 | TRBV7-2 | - | - | TGTGCCAGCAGCTTGGGGGGGCCCTACGAGCAGTACTTC | CASSLGGPYEQYF
TRBJ1-3 | TRBV7-9 | - | - | TGTGCCAGCAGCTTATTAGGGGCTGGAAACACCATATATTTT | CASSLLGAGNTIYF
TRBJ2-7 | TRBV10-3 | - | - | TGTGCCATCAGATACGAGATGGGGGGCGAGCAGTACTTC | CAIRYEMGGEQYF
TRBJ1-2 | TRBV19 | once | TRBD1 | TGTGCCAGTAGTGTCTGGGGGACAGGATCAAACTATGGCTACACCTTC | CASSVWGTGSNYGYTF
TRBJ2-5 | TRBV5-4 | - | - | TGTGCCAGCAGCTCCGACAGGTTGGCGAGGGGGACCCAGTACTTC | CASSSDRLARGTQYF
TRBJ1-2 | TRBV6-1 | few | - | TGTGCCAGCAGCCCACTTAACTATGGCTACACCTTC | CASSPLNYGYTF
TRBJ1-1 | TRBV19 | few | TRBD1 | TGTGCCAGTAGTATAGGGACAGGGAATGCTGAAGCTTTCTTT | CASSIGTGNAEAFF
TRBJ2-7 | TRBV6-5 | few | - | TGTGCCAGCAGTCCGGACACAAACTCCTACGAGCAGTACTTC | CASSPDTNSYEQYF
TRBJ2-3 | TRBV6-1 | few | - | TGTGCCAGCAGTGACCCCATCCGACAGGCAACAGATACGCAGTATTTT | CASSDPIRQATDTQYF
TRBJ1-2 | TRBV4-1 | - | TRBD1 | TGCGCCAGCAGCCAAACAGGGGTTAACTATGGCTACACCTTC | CASSQTGVNYGYTF
TRBJ1-1 | TRBV28 | - | - | TGTGCCAGCGCTAAGCCCCAGTCAGGGAAAGCTTTCTTT | CASAKPQSGKAFF
TRBJ2-1 | TRBV5-1 | - | - | TGCGCCAGCAGCTTGGCAGCGGAAACTTACAATGAGCAGTTCTTC | CASSLAAETYNEQFF
TRBJ2-7 | TRBV5-1 | - | - | TGCGCCAGCAGCTCAGGTTCCGTGATCGAGCAGTACTTC | CASSSGSVIEQYF
TRBJ2-7 | TRBV11-1 | - | TRBD1 | TGTGCCAGCAGGGGGACAGGGGCGGAAGAGCAGTACTTC | CASRGTGAEEQYF
TRBJ1-1 | TRBV29-1 | - | - | TGCAGCGTGGATACCAGGGGATTGGGCACTGAAGCTTTCTTT | CSVDTRGLGTEAFF
TRBJ1-2 | TRBV18 | - | - | TGTGCCAGCTCACCCCAAGGGGCTGACTATGGCTACACCTTC | CASSPQGADYGYTF
TRBJ2-7 | TRBV6-6 | - | TRBD2 | TGTGCCAGCCATACCGGGGGGATAGGGGACGAGCAGTACTTC | CASHTGGIGDEQYF
TRBJ1-6 | TRBV27 | - | - | TGTGCCAGCAGTTTCCGGGGTTCACCCCTCCACTTT | CASSFRGSPLHF
TRBJ1-1 | TRBV10-2 | - | - | TGCGCCACCACGGGGTCGGGATATGAAGCTTTCTTT | CATTGSGYEAFF
TRBJ1-1 | TRBV9 | - | - | TGTGCCAGCAGCGTAGAAGAATCTGGTCGGGCAGGGGTTCCACCTACTGAAGCTTTCTTT | CASSVEESGRAGVPPTEAFF
TRBJ1-6 | TRBV10-3 | few | - | TGTGCCATCAGTGAAGACAGCATCAATTCACCCCTCCACTTT | CAISEDSINSPLHF
TRBJ2-3 | TRBV5-1 | - | TRBD1 | TGCGCCAGCAGCGCGGGACAGGGGGGAACAGATACGCAGTATTTT | CASSAGQGGTDTQYF
TRBJ1-2 | TRBV19 | - | - | TGTGCCAGTAGCTCACCGGGTTATGGCTACACCTTC | CASSSPGYGYTF
TRBJ1-1 | TRBV7-9 | - | - | TGTGCCAGCAGCCTCACAGGGCGGAACACTGAAGCTTTCTTT | CASSLTGRNTEAFF
TRBJ1-1 | TRBV5-1 | - | - | TGCGCCAGCAGCTTGTTTGAGGGTGGCACTGAAGCTTTCTTT | CASSLFEGGTEAFF
TRBJ2-5 | TRBV5-4 | - | - | TGTGCCAGCAGCTTGGCTAGCGAGGTGGAGACCCAGTACTTC | CASSLASEVETQYF
TRBJ1-4 | TRBV28 | - | TRBD1 | TGTGCCAGCAGTTTTTCGACAGGGATTAATGAAAAACTGTTTTTT | CASSFSTGINEKLFF
TRBJ2-2 | TRBV5-1 | - | TRBD2 | TGCGCCAGCTCAGGGCTAGCGGGGGATCGCACCGGGGAGCTGTTTTTT | CASSGLAGDRTGELFF
TRBJ1-2 | TRBV6-1 | - | - | TGTGCCGCTCAGGAGGGTAGGGAACAATATGGCTACACCTTC | CAAQEGREQYGYTF
TRBJ2-5 | TRBV5-1 | - | - | TGCGCCAGCAGCTTGGGGACAGCCCAAGAGACCCAGTACTTC | CASSLGTAQETQYF
TRBJ1-2 | TRBV7-9 | - | - | TGTGCCAGCAGCCCGACAGAGAGCGGGTTCTATGGCTACACCTTC | CASSPTESGFYGYTF